The 21 T cell receptor beta chains below come from one sample, sequenced in a study of T cells in Graves' hyperthyroidism and ophthalmopathy. From RNA transcripts, TCR beta CDR3 regions were amplified. During a first-round RT-PCR of the TCR CDR3, the HTBI primer set was used. From the multiplex PCR reads, TCRdb called clonotypes with MiXCR, one entry per CDR3 protein. The repertoire holds about 110,000 distinct CDR3 sequences, with around a sixth as singletons. Sequences were obtained from blood. The source of these receptors is a woman between 45 and 65 years old with Graves' hyperthyroidism.

The genes are TRBV11-2 and TRBJ1-2; D gene ambiguous. Germline values: CDR1 SGHAT, CDR2 FQNNGV. V lost 4 bases and J lost 4, with 7 bases in between. The CDR3 loop spans 12 amino acids. The CDR3 region is CASSSTGYGYTF. The CDR3, as DNA: TGTGCCAGCAGCTCGACGGGCTATGGCTACACCTTC.

This clonotype was counted many times. This chain links TRBV7-2 with TRBJ1-2, with D possibly being TRBD1 (5 bases). Per germline, CDR1 SGHTA and CDR2 FQGNSA. This CDR3 has 17 amino acids. With 0 bases removed from V and 1 base from J, the gap between germline ends came to 15 bases. CDR3 in DNA: TGTGCCAGCAGCTTAGCCCCCCAGGGAGGGGATAACTATGGCTACACCTTC. Translation: CASSLAPQGGDNYGYTF.

There are many counts of this clonotype. The chain links TRBV28 to TRBJ2-7; D perhaps matches TRBD1 (5 bases). Germline V CDR1 and CDR2: MDHEN, SYDVKM. The CDR3 extends over 14 amino acids. V lost 3 bases and J 5 bases, leaving 14 bases between the germline ends. CDR3 protein: CASSFGRVSDEQYF. In DNA, the CDR3 is TGTGCCAGCAGTTTTGGCAGGGTTTCAGACGAGCAGTACTTC.

The sample holds many counts of this clonotype. V gene TRBV20-1 combines with J gene TRBJ1-1; no clear D. Trimming removed 2 bases from V and 6 bases from J, with 7 bases in between. The CDR3 consists of 11 residues. The germline V gene encodes CDR1 DFQATT and CDR2 SNEGSKA (reference sequence). CDR3 bases: TGCAGTGCTAGAAGCCTACCTGAAGCTTTCTTT. Translated, it gives CSARSLPEAFF.

This clonotype was seen just once. The rearrangement uses TRBV5-1 and TRBJ2-1; TRBD2 might be the D (5 bases). Trimming removed 0 bases from V and 7 bases from J, with 17 bases in between. CDR3 length: 16 residues. CDR1 and CDR2 from the germline V gene are SGHRS and YFSETQ. The CDR3 sequence: CASSLAQAALWNEQFF. CDR3 nucleotide sequence: TGCGCCAGCAGCTTGGCCCAAGCGGCCCTTTGGAATGAGCAGTTCTTC.

This clonotype occurred many times. This chain uses TRBV27 with TRBJ2-5; D might be TRBD2 (5 bases). The CDR3 is 17 residues long. Per the germline V gene, CDR1 is MNHEY and CDR2 is SMNVEV (reference sequence). Trimming stripped 5 bases from V and 4 bases from J, with 23 bases between. This CDR3 reads CASSPHEVLALGETQYF. Here the CDR3 DNA reads TGTGCCAGCAGTCCACATGAGGTCCTAGCATTGGGAGAGACCCAGTACTTC.

This clonotype was picked up a small number of times. Just one base apart from a much larger clone, this may be a read error. This rearrangement joins TRBV12-3 or TRBV12-4 to TRBJ1-2; D might be TRBD1 (5 bases). The CDR3 consists of 16 residues. Trimming took off 5 bases at V and 4 bases at J, with 20 bases between the two ends. The CDR3 reads CASSPSSGRGVYGYTF. The DNA for the CDR3 is TGTGCCAGCAGTCCTAGCTCGGGACGGGGAGTCTATGGCTACACCTTC.

This clonotype was observed many times. The chain combines TRBV9 with TRBJ2-2, with D perhaps matching TRBD2 (7 bases). The V gene's germline CDR1 is SGDLS and CDR2 YYNGEE. This CDR3 has 16 residues. V was pared by 4 bases and J by 6 bases, with 19 bases between. This CDR3 reads CASSPRGRELAGELFF. In DNA form, the CDR3 reads TGTGCCAGCAGCCCCCGGGGGCGGGAGTTGGCCGGGGAGCTGTTTTTT.

This clonotype came up many times. The rearrangement links TRBV19 to TRBJ2-1; no firm D call. The CDR3 is 13 amino acids. V lost 3 bases, J lost 5 bases, and 8 bases lay in between. Germline CDR1 LNHDA, CDR2 SQIVND (reference sequence). The CDR3, as DNA: TGTGCCAGTAGTATCTCCCACCACAATGAGCAGTTCTTC. The encoded protein is CASSISHHNEQFF.

The chain combines TRBV7-2 with TRBJ2-1; D is unclear. V was cut by 0 bases and J by 0 bases, with 12 bases left in between. The CDR3 loop spans 17 amino acids. Per germline, CDR1 SGHTA and CDR2 FQGNSA. DNA for the CDR3: TGTGCCAGCAGCTTAGCCCAGACATCTAGCTCCTACAATGAGCAGTTCTTC. This translates into CASSLAQTSSSYNEQFF.

This clonotype was counted once. A read error is possible here, since a much larger clone lies one base away. This chain links TRBV20-1 with TRBJ2-5; 7 bases are a match to TRBD2. The DNA end is more similar to TRBJ2-1, so the J call may be wrong. Germline V gene lookup returns CDR1 DFQATT and CDR2 SNEGSKA (reference sequence). This CDR3 region has 17 residues. The CDR3 coding sequence is TGCAGTGCTAGAGGGGATCCAATGGGGCTAGCGGAGGAGACCCAGTTCTTC. Residues: CSARGDPMGLAEETQFF.

In its sample, this clonotype was seen many times. The chain uses TRBV2 and TRBJ2-1; 7 positions agree with TRBD1. The CDR3 contains 14 residues. Per germline, CDR1 SNHLY and CDR2 FYNNEI. V shed 6 bases, J shed 6 bases, and the junction held 8 bases outside the gene matches. The CDR3 reads CASRLRGSPNEQFF. The CDR3 nucleotides are TGTGCCAGCAGACTCAGGGGGTCCCCCAATGAGCAGTTCTTC.

V gene TRBV6-1 combines with J gene TRBJ2-5; 8 positions match TRBD1. V shed 6 bases and J 3 bases; nucleotides not matched to a gene: 6. This CDR3 contains 14 residues. The germline gives CDR1 MNHNS, CDR2 SASEGT. CDR3: CASRAGGIEETQYF. The CDR3 DNA sequence: TGTGCCAGCAGGGCAGGGGGCATTGAAGAGACCCAGTACTTC.

This clonotype was detected many times. The chain links TRBV7-9 to TRBJ2-3; D not certain. The germline V gene encodes CDR1 SEHNR and CDR2 FQNEAQ (reference sequence). This CDR3 has 13 amino acids. Trimming removed 4 bases from V and 2 bases from J, with 7 bases in between. The CDR3 DNA follows: TGTGCCAGCAGCTCGCCTTACACAGATACGCAGTATTTT. Protein sequence: CASSSPYTDTQYF.

This clonotype was seen many times. This chain joins TRBV30 and TRBJ2-7; D unresolved. Germline V gene data show CDR1 as GTSNPN and CDR2 as SVGIG (reference sequence). V lost 3 bases to trimming and J lost 2 bases, with 14 bases between them. The CDR3 runs 14 residues. Here the CDR3 reads CAWSRLDGPYEQYF. As DNA, the CDR3 is TGTGCCTGGAGCAGACTGGACGGACCCTACGAGCAGTACTTC.

This clonotype was detected ten times or more. V and J are TRBV20-1 and TRBJ2-3, with TRBD2 matching 7 bases. From germline, CDR1 is DFQATT and CDR2 SNEGSKA (reference sequence). V trimming: 3 bases; J trimming: 4 bases; junction bases outside the gene matches: 7. CDR3 length equals 14 residues. In nucleotides, the CDR3 is TGCAGTGCTAGGGCGGGGGAGGTGGCAGATACGCAGTATTTT. Protein product: CSARAGEVADTQYF.

In this sample, this clonotype turned up many times. J is TRBJ1-2 and V is TRBV2, with 8 positions matching TRBD1. This CDR3 region has 14 residues. The germline CDR1 and CDR2 sequences are SNHLY and FYNNEI. The ends lost 7 bases at V and 8 bases at J; junction bases unmatched: 12. The CDR3 reads CASNPPDRVGGYTF. CDR3 DNA: TGTGCCAGCAATCCCCCGGACAGGGTAGGCGGCTACACCTTC.

In its sample, this clonotype was seen many times. The chain links TRBV2 to TRBJ2-7; 11 bases map to TRBD1. Trimming at V came to 8 bases and at J to 2 bases, leaving 5 bases not matched to a gene. This CDR3 spans 14 amino acids. Per the germline V gene, CDR1 is SNHLY and CDR2 is FYNNEI. In DNA, the CDR3 is TGTGCCAGCGCTCCGGGACAGGGGGCCTACGAGCAGTACGTC. This translates into CASAPGQGAYEQYV.

This clonotype occurred many times. This chain joins TRBV20-1 and TRBJ1-1; weak D call: TRBD1 (5 bases). V was shortened by 4 bases and J by 4 bases, with 13 bases between the two germline ends. Germline CDR1 reads DFQATT; CDR2 reads SNEGSKA (reference sequence). This CDR3 is 13 amino acids long. CDR3 coding DNA: TGCAGTGCTAACCGACCAGGGATCACTGAAGCTTTCTTT. It specifies CSANRPGITEAFF.

The V gene is TRBV28, the J gene TRBJ2-1, with 9 bases that match TRBD1. The germline V gene encodes CDR1 MDHEN and CDR2 SYDVKM. This CDR3 comprises 15 residues. V dropped 3 bases and J dropped 8; count of bases not matched to a gene: 8. The DNA of the CDR3 is TGTGCCAGCAGTTTTTCAGGGACAGGGTTGGATGAGCAGTTCTTC. Residues: CASSFSGTGLDEQFF.

This clonotype was counted ten times or more. This chain connects TRBV15 to TRBJ2-2; no firm D call. Trimming cost V 5 bases and J 4 bases, with 14 bases left between them. The CDR3 is 15 residues long. Germline-derived CDR1 and CDR2 are LNHNV and YYDKDF (reference sequence). CDR3 region: CATSFPLNRTGELFF. The CDR3 DNA reads as TGTGCCACCAGCTTTCCCTTAAACCGCACCGGGGAGCTGTTTTTT.